The TCR beta chain described here comes from a study of response to subunit inactivated influenza vaccine. A single record per CDR3 protein comes from TCRdb applying MiXCR to the RT-PCR reads. The profile covers roughly 630,000 distinct CDR3 sequences, with about 15% appearing a single time and approximately 7.6% taken by the ten largest. From germline, CDR1 is DFQATT and CDR2 SNEGSKA (reference sequence). Trimming took 4 bases from V and 6 from J; bases not matched to a gene: 4. This CDR3 region has 14 residues. This material consisted of PBMCs from blood, taken 14 to 15 days before vaccination. This TCR was recovered from a man over 45 who received an inactivated influenza vaccine. The J gene is TRBJ2-1, the V gene TRBV20-1; 12 nucleotides match TRBD2. The CDR3 protein is CSATSGRESNEQFF. The DNA for the CDR3 is TGCAGTGCTACTAGCGGGAGGGAGAGCAATGAGCAGTTCTTC.